These 12 T cell receptor beta chains share one sample of origin, sequenced in a study of blood T cell repertoires in COVID-19. Assay: immunoSEQ multiplex PCR; the TCRdb copy retains only in-frame clones and omits some. The sample holds some 70,000 clones, approximately 80% seen once. The source material was peripheral blood. The receptors stem from a human donor in a cohort sampled during active COVID-19.

V usage is TRBV5-4 and J usage is TRBJ2-5; TRBD2 might be the D (5 bases). Trimming removed 0 bases from V and 4 bases from J, with 10 bases in between. CDR1 is SGHNT, CDR2 YYREEE, per germline (reference sequence). CDR3 length equals 14 residues. The CDR3 DNA sequence: TGTGCCAGCAGCTTGGGTACGGGGATAGAGACCCAGTACTTC. Translation gives CASSLGTGIETQYF.

The chain recombines TRBV18 with TRBJ1-4; TRBD1 is a possible D gene (5 bases). The V and J ends lost 1 base and 0 bases respectively, with 15 bases between them. Germline CDR1 and CDR2: KGHSH and LQKENI. There are 18 residues in the CDR3. Here the CDR3 DNA reads TGTGCCAGCTCACCACGATACACAGGTGCCGCAACTAATGAAAAACTGTTTTTT. Translation: CASSPRYTGAATNEKLFF.

The rearrangement links TRBV18 to TRBJ2-1; D unclear. This CDR3 comprises 15 residues. Per the germline V gene, CDR1 is KGHSH and CDR2 is LQKENI. V lost 3 bases and J lost 1, with 10 bases in between. The CDR3 loop is CASSPRSESYNEQFF. In DNA form, the CDR3 reads TGTGCCAGCTCACCGAGGAGTGAATCCTACAATGAGCAGTTCTTC.

CDR3 loop: CSVKGVSRDGYTF. Written as DNA, the CDR3 is TGCAGCGTTAAAGGGGTCAGCAGGGATGGCTACACCTTC. The chain uses TRBV29-1 and TRBJ1-2; perhaps TRBD1 as D (5 bases). The CDR3 sequence is 13 residues long. Between the trimmed V and J ends, which lost 5 bases and 6 bases, there was a span of 16 bases. Per the germline V gene, CDR1 is SQVTM and CDR2 is ANQGSEA.

This clone was seen more than once but under ten times. The chain employs TRBV19 and TRBJ1-5, with TRBD1 identical over 9 bases. With 0 bases clipped from V and 6 bases from J, the junction kept 6 bases outside the gene matches. This CDR3 is built from 16 residues. The germline CDR1 and CDR2 sequences are LNHDA and SQIVND (reference sequence). The CDR3 DNA reads as TGTGCCAGTAGTATAGACGGGACAGGGTTCACTCAGCCCCAGCATTTT. Translation gives CASSIDGTGFTQPQHF.

The rearrangement joins TRBV7-2 to TRBJ2-5; a possible D gene is TRBD1 (6 bases). Germline assignment: CDR1 SGHTA and CDR2 FQGNSA. The CDR3 contains 15 residues. V was shortened by 4 bases and J by 5 bases, with 17 bases between the two germline ends. The CDR3 nucleotides read TGTGCCAGCAGCTCGAGGAGAACAGGGTTTGAGACCCAGTACTTC. It yields the protein CASSSRRTGFETQYF.

The V and J genes are TRBV24-1 and TRBJ1-4; D gene unclear. V lost 4 bases and J lost 10, with 12 bases in between. This CDR3 comprises 13 residues. Germline CDR1 and CDR2: KGHDR and SFDVKD. This chain's CDR3 is CATSDGVLGKLFF. The CDR3 DNA follows: TGTGCCACCAGTGACGGGGTTTTGGGAAAACTGTTTTTT.

The V and J genes are TRBV2 and TRBJ2-5; 8 bases agree with TRBD1. V shed 6 bases and J 5 bases; nucleotides not matched to a gene: 5. The V gene's germline CDR1 is SNHLY and CDR2 FYNNEI. The CDR3 length is 13 residues. This chain's CDR3 is CASRTGAGETQYF. The CDR3 DNA sequence: TGTGCCAGCAGGACAGGGGCAGGGGAGACCCAGTACTTC.

The chain carries TRBV30 and TRBJ2-1; TRBD2 agrees at 9 bases. V shed 1 base, J shed 8 bases, and the junction held 6 bases outside the gene matches. Germline V gives CDR1 GTSNPN, CDR2 SVGIG (reference sequence). This CDR3 is built from 14 residues. The CDR3 DNA sequence: TGTGCCTGGAGTGGCGGGGGGGCCAGGGATGAGCAGTTCTTC. This encodes CAWSGGGARDEQFF. The full variable domain, rest sourced from reference TRBV30 and TRBJ2-1, is SQTIHQWPATLVQPVGSPLSLECTVEGTSNPNLYWYRQAAGRGLQLLFYSVGIGQISSEVPQNLSASRPQDRQFILSSKKLLLSDSGFYLCAWSGGGARDEQFFGPGTRLTVL.

The chain employs TRBV5-6 and TRBJ2-7, with D maybe TRBD2 (6 bases). The CDR3 loop spans 15 amino acids. Trimming cost V 4 bases and J 4 bases, with 18 bases left between them. Germline V gives CDR1 SGHDT, CDR2 YYEEEE. The CDR3 sequence: CASSRRQLGGYEQYF. CDR3 sequence (DNA): TGTGCCAGCAGCCGGAGGCAGCTCGGAGGGTACGAGCAGTACTTC.

The J gene is TRBJ1-5, the V gene TRBV4-2; 9 bases are shared with TRBD1. Germline-derived CDR1 and CDR2 are LGHNA and YNFKEQ. Trimming took 5 bases from V and 5 from J; bases not matched to a gene: 4. The CDR3 spans 14 residues. The CDR3 region has the DNA TGTGCCAGCAGCAAGACAGGGGGATATCAGCCCCAGCATTTT. Protein product: CASSKTGGYQPQHF.

The chain carries TRBV27 and TRBJ2-4; D is perhaps TRBD1 (5 bases). V gave up 6 bases and J gave up 4 bases, with 19 bases separating them. The CDR3 length is 16 residues. The germline V gene has CDR1 MNHEY and CDR2 SMNVEV (reference sequence). The CDR3 bases are TGTGCCAGCAGCGGAACCATTACGACAGAGAAAAACATTCAGTACTTC. This translates into CASSGTITTEKNIQYF.